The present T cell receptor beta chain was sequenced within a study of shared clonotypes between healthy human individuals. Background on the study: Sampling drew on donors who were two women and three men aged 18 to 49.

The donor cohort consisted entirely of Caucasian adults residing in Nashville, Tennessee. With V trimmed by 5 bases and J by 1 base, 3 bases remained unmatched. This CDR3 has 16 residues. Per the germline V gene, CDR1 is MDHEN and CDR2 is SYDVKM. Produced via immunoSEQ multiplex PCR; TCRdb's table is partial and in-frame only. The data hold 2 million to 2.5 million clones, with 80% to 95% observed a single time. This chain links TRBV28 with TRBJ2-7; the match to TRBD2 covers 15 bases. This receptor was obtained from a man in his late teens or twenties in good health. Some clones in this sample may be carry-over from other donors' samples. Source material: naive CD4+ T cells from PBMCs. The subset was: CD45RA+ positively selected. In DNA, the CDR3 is TGTGCCAGCAGTCCTGGACTAGCGGGAGGGTCCTACGAGCAGTACTTC. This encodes CASSPGLAGGSYEQYF.